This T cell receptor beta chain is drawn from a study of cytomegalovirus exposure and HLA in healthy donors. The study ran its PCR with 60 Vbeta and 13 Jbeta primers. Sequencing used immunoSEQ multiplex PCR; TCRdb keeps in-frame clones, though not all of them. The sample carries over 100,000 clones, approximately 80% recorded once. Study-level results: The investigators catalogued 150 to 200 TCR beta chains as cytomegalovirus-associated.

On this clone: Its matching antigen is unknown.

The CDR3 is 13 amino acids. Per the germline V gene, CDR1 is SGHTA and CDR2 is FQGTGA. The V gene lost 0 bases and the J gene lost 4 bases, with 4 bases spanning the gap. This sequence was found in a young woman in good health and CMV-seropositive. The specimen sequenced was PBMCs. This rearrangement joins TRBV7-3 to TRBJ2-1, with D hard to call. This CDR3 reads CASSLTGYNEQFF. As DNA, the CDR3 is TGTGCCAGCAGCTTAACCGGGTACAATGAGCAGTTCTTC.